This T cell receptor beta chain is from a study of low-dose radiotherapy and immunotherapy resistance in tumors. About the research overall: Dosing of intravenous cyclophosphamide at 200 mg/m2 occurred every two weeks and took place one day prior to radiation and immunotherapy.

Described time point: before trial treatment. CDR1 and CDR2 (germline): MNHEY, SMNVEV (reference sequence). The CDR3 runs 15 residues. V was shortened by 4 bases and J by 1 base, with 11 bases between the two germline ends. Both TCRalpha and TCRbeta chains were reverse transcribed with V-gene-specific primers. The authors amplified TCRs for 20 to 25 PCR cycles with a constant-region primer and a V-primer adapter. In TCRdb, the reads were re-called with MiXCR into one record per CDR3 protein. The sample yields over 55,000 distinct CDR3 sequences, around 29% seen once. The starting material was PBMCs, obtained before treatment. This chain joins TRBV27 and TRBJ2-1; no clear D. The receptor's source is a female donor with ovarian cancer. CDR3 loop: CASSWALPSYNEQFF. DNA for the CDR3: TGTGCCAGCAGTTGGGCTCTTCCGTCCTACAATGAGCAGTTCTTC.